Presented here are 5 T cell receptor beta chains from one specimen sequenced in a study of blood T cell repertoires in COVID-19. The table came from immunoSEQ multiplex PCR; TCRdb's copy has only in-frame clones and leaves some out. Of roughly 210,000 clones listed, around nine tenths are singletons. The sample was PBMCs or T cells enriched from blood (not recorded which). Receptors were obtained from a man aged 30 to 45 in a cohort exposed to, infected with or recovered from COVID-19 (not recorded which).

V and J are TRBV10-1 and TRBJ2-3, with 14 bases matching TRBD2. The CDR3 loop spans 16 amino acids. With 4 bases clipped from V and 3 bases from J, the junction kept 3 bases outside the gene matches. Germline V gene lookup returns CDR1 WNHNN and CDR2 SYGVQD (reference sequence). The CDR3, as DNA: TGCGCCAGCAGTGGGGGGACTAGCGGGAGTACAGATACGCAGTATTTT. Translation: CASSGGTSGSTDTQYF.

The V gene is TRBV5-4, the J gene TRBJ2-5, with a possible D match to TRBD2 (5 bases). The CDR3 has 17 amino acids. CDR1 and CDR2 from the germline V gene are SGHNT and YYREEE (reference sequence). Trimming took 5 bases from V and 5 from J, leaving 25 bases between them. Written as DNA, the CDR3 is TGTGCCAGCAGTTTAACCGCGGCAGGACCCACGGGGGAGACCCAGTACTTC. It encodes CASSLTAAGPTGETQYF.

Here the CDR3 DNA reads TGTGCCAGTAGGGAAGACAGGGGAGAAAACATTCAGTACTTC. This encodes CASREDRGENIQYF. This rearrangement joins TRBV6-1 to TRBJ2-4; 8 nucleotides align to TRBD1. Losses at the gene ends were 9 bases for V and 5 bases for J; bases not matched to a gene: 9. This CDR3 has 14 residues. The germline gives CDR1 MNHNS, CDR2 SASEGT.

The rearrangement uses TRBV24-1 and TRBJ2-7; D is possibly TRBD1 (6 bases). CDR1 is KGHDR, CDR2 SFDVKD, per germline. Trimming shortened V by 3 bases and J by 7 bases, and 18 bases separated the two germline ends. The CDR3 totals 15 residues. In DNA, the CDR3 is TGTGCCACCAGTGATCCCCGCCGGGACACCGATGAGCAGTACTTC. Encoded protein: CATSDPRRDTDEQYF.

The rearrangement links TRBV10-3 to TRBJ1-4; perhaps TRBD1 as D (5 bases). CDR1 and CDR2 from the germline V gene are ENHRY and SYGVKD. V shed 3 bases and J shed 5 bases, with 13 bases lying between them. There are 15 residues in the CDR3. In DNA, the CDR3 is TGTGCCATCAGTGAAGGAGGGGCCGGGAATGAAAAACTGTTTTTT. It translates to CAISEGGAGNEKLFF.